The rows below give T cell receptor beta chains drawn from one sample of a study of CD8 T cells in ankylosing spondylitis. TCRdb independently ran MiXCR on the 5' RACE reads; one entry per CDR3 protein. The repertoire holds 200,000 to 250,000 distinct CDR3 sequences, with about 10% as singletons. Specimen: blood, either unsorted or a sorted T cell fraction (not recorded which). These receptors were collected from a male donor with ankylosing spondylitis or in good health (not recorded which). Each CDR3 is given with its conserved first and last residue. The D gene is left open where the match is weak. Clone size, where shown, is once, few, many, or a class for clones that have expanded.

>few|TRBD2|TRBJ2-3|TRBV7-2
CASSRSSGGTTDTQYF
TGTGCCAGCAGCCGAAGTAGCGGGGGGACCACAGATACGCAGTATTTT
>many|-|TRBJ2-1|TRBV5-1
CASSAGQFSYNEQFF
TGCGCCAGCAGCGCCGGACAGTTCTCCTACAATGAGCAGTTCTTC
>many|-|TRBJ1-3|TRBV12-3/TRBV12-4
CASSLAASSGNTIYF
TGTGCCAGCAGTTTGGCTGCCTCCTCTGGAAACACCATATATTTT
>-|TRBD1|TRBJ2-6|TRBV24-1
CATSVKRTGAKGSGSGANVLTF
TGTGCCACCAGTGTAAAACGGACAGGGGCCAAAGGGTCCGGATCTGGGGCCAACGTCCTGACTTTC
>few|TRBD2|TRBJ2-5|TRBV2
CASSESGTSVGETQYF
TGTGCCAGCAGCGAAAGCGGGACTAGCGTGGGGGAGACCCAGTACTTC
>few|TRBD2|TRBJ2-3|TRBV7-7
CASSPRNGGAGATDTQYF
TGTGCTAGCAGCCCGCGAAACGGGGGGGCAGGGGCAACAGATACGCAGTATTTT
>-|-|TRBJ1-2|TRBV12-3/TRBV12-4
CASSLRQTNGYTF
TGTGCCAGCAGTTTGCGTCAGACCAATGGCTACACCTTC
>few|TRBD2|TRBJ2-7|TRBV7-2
CASSSGLAVYEQYF
TGTGCCAGCAGCTCGGGACTAGCGGTATACGAGCAGTACTTC
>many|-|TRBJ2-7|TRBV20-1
CSAPVFSEQYF
TGCAGTGCCCCCGTCTTCTCGGAGCAGTACTTC
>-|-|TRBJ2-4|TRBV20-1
CSAPPEGAENIQYF
TGCAGTGCTCCGCCGGAGGGAGCCGAAAACATTCAGTACTTC
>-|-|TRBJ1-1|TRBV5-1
CASSPWTEMNTEAFF
TGCGCCAGCAGCCCCTGGACAGAGATGAACACTGAAGCTTTCTTT
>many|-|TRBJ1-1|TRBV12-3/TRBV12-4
CASSLENMNTEAFF
TGTGCCAGCAGCTTAGAGAACATGAACACTGAAGCTTTCTTT
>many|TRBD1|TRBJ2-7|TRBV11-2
CASSLEAWTGARDEQYF
TGTGCCAGCAGCTTAGAGGCCTGGACAGGGGCAAGGGACGAGCAGTACTTC
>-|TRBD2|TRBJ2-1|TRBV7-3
CASSLVLAGGLVNEQFF
TGTGCCAGCAGCTTAGTACTAGCGGGGGGGCTAGTCAATGAGCAGTTCTTC
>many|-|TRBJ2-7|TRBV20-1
CSARVPQGSSYEQYF
TGCAGTGCTAGAGTCCCCCAGGGGAGCTCCTACGAGCAGTACTTC
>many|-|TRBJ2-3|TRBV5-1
CASSLDPKQDTQYF
TGCGCCAGCAGCCTAGACCCTAAGCAAGATACGCAGTATTTT
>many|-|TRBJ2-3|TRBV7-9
CASSLARTQDTQYF
TGTGCCAGCAGCTTAGCGAGGACCCAGGATACGCAGTATTTT
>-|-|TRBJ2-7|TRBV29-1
CSAGAAASYEQYF
TGCAGCGCTGGGGCGGCCGCCTCCTACGAGCAGTACTTC
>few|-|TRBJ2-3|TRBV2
CATTKGGQGTDTQYF
TGTGCCACCACAAAGGGGGGGCAAGGCACAGATACGCAGTATTTT
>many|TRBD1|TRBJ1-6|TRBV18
CASSPERQGSPLHF
TGTGCCAGCTCACCGGAGAGACAGGGTTCACCCCTCCACTTT
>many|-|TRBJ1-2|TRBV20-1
CSASPRERADKSYTF
TGCAGTGCTAGTCCGCGGGAGCGCGCGGATAAAAGCTACACCTTC
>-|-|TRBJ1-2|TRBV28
CASSTLTDGYTF
TGTGCCAGCAGCACCTTGACAGATGGCTACACCTTC
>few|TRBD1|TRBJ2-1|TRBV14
CASSPLTGGYEQFF
TGTGCCAGCAGCCCGTTGACAGGGGGATATGAGCAGTTCTTC
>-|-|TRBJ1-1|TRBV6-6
CASIKQGNTEAFF
TGTGCCAGCATTAAACAGGGGAACACTGAAGCTTTCTTT
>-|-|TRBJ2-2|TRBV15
CATSRDRRVGVLNSGELFF
TGTGCCACCAGCAGAGATCGTCGAGTGGGGGTCCTGAACTCCGGGGAGCTGTTTTTT
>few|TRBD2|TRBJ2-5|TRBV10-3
CAISESVLLAGGQETQYF
TGTGCCATCAGTGAGTCGGTCCTACTAGCGGGGGGCCAAGAGACCCAGTACTTC
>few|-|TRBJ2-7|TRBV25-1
CASSSGQTYEQYF
TGTGCCAGCAGCTCCGGACAGACCTACGAGCAGTACTTC
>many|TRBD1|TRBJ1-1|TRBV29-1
CSVQGRNTEAFF
TGCAGCGTACAGGGGCGGAACACTGAAGCTTTCTTT
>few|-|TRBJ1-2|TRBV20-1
CSADVTLISYGYTF
TGCAGTGCCGATGTTACACTGATAAGCTATGGCTACACCTTC
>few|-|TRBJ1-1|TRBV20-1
CSAFRDGVTEAFF
TGCAGTGCTTTCCGGGACGGGGTCACTGAAGCTTTCTTT
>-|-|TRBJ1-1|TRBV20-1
CSALSPGGTEAFF
TGCAGTGCCCTCTCCCCCGGTGGAACTGAAGCTTTCTTT